These 23 T cell receptor beta chains were all obtained from the same sample, sequenced in a study of T cell repertoires in cytomegalovirus infection. A single record per CDR3 protein comes from TCRdb applying MiXCR to the reads. The sample lists about 740,000 distinct CDR3 sequences, roughly 35% occurring once. The material sequenced was PBMCs. The source of these receptors is a human donor in good health (CMV status not recorded). Some clones in this sample may be carry-over from other donors' samples.

This chain uses TRBV4-2 with TRBJ2-3; D may be TRBD2 (6 bases). The germline CDR1 and CDR2 sequences are LGHNA and YNFKEQ. V was pared by 1 base and J by 0 bases, with 14 bases between. This CDR3 contains 17 residues. The DNA of the CDR3 is TGTGCCAGCAGCCAAGTGGTCGGGCGGGAAAGCACAGATACGCAGTATTTT. Translation: CASSQVVGRESTDTQYF.

This clonotype was observed a few times. This chain connects TRBV19 to TRBJ1-5; D is unclear. Germline loops: CDR1 LNHDA, CDR2 SQIVND (reference sequence). V was trimmed by 3 bases and J by 6 bases, leaving 9 bases between them. The CDR3 length is 13 residues. CDR3 in amino acids: CASSIREFQPQHF. CDR3 DNA: TGTGCCAGTAGTATTCGGGAATTTCAGCCCCAGCATTTT.

This clonotype was seen only once. Possible read error: a much larger clone is one base away. This sequence joins TRBV14 and TRBJ1-4; no clear D gene. The CDR3 loop spans 13 amino acids. Germline lookup yields CDR1 SGHDN and CDR2 FVKESK. This chain's CDR3 is CASSHAPNENLFF. Here the CDR3 DNA reads TGTGCCAGCAGCCATGCCCCTAATGAAAACCTGTTTTTT.

This clonotype was seen a single time. This chain joins TRBV7-4 and TRBJ2-7; TRBD2 might be the D (7 bases). The CDR3 is 16 amino acids. Germline CDR1 is SGHVT and CDR2 is SQSDAQ. V lost 3 bases, J lost 5 bases, and 20 bases lay in between. Here the CDR3 DNA reads TGTGCCAGCAGCTTCTTGGGGGGGCTAACGAGAAACGAGCAGTACTTC. Its translation is CASSFLGGLTRNEQYF. Combining the CDR3 with reference TRBV7-4 and TRBJ2-7 gives the whole variable domain GAGVSQSPRYKVAKRGRDVALRCDSISGHVTLYWYRQTLGQGSEVLTYSQSDAQRDKSGRPSGRFSAERPERSVSTLKIQRTEQGDSAVYLCASSFLGGLTRNEQYFGPGTRLTVT.

This clonotype was counted between two and nine times. The rearrangement links TRBV7-8 to TRBJ2-3; the D gene is possibly TRBD2 (6 bases). This CDR3 is 15 amino acids long. V was shortened by 2 bases and J by 2 bases, with 11 bases between the two germline ends. CDR1 is SGHVS and CDR2 is FQNEAQ in the germline V gene. CDR3 DNA sequence: TGTGCCAGCAGCTTACACGGGGGATACACAGATACGCAGTATTTT. As protein: CASSLHGGYTDTQYF.

This clonotype has ten or more counts. The CDR3 is CASSLPGTSYGYTF. In DNA form, the CDR3 reads TGTGCCAGCAGCTTACCGGGGACAAGCTATGGCTACACCTTC. This chain uses TRBV11-3 with TRBJ1-2; D may be TRBD1 (6 bases). The V end was cut by 2 bases, the J end by 4 bases, with 11 bases between. Germline V gene data show CDR1 as SGHNT and CDR2 as YENEEA. The CDR3 spans 14 residues.

This clonotype was detected only a few times. The chain has TRBV19 and TRBJ1-2; weak D call: TRBD1 (5 bases). Trimming left V 6 bases short and J 2 bases short, with 13 bases between. The CDR3 is 14 amino acids. The germline V gene has CDR1 LNHDA and CDR2 SQIVND (reference sequence). The CDR3 protein is CASSPAWGNYGYTF. The CDR3 bases are TGTGCCAGTAGCCCCGCTTGGGGGAACTATGGCTACACCTTC.

The V and J genes are TRBV27 and TRBJ2-1; D perhaps matches TRBD2 (7 bases). V gave up 6 bases and J gave up 5 bases, with 23 bases separating them. Per the germline V gene, CDR1 is MNHEY and CDR2 is SMNVEV (reference sequence). The CDR3 contains 17 residues. The CDR3 region has the DNA TGTGCCAGCAGGCCTACCATCCGGGGGGCCTCGAACAATGAGCAGTTCTTC. Translating gives CASRPTIRGASNNEQFF.

The chain employs TRBV12-3 or TRBV12-4 and TRBJ2-2; D unclear. V shed 4 bases and J shed 1 base, with 13 bases lying between them. This CDR3 spans 16 amino acids. The CDR3 nucleotides are TGTGCCAGCAGTTCCCGGACGGCTGTGAACACCGGGGAGCTGTTTTTT. Amino acid sequence: CASSSRTAVNTGELFF.

This chain joins TRBV29-1 and TRBJ2-1; D call uncertain. Germline-derived CDR1 and CDR2 are SQVTM and ANQGSEA. This CDR3 region has 11 residues. The ends were cut back, 3 bases at V and 6 bases at J, with 6 bases in the middle. The CDR3 sequence: CSVDCCNEQFF. The CDR3 DNA follows: TGCAGCGTTGACTGTTGCAATGAGCAGTTCTTC.

The chain combines TRBV5-1 with TRBJ1-3; 9 bases match TRBD1. CDR3 size: 14 residues. V lost 3 bases to trimming and J lost 5 bases; unmatched junction nucleotides: 3. Germline V lookup: CDR1 SGHRS, CDR2 YFSETQ. This chain's CDR3 is CASSYGQGRNTIYF. The CDR3 DNA reads as TGCGCCAGCAGCTATGGACAGGGGAGAAACACCATATATTTT.

In this sample, this clonotype turned up a few times. This sequence joins TRBV20-1 and TRBJ2-7, with 8 bases lining up with TRBD1. J was trimmed by 3 bases and V by 5 bases; bases with no gene match: 6. This CDR3 has 13 amino acids. Germline values: CDR1 DFQATT, CDR2 SNEGSKA (reference sequence). The CDR3 here is CSAPQGAYYEQYF. CDR3 nucleotide sequence: TGCAGTGCTCCTCAGGGGGCTTACTACGAGCAGTACTTC.

A word on this clonotype: The CDR3 does not end in the conserved phenylalanine or tryptophan, so this is likely a read error. The chain has TRBV24-1 and TRBJ2-3; D is possibly TRBD1 (6 bases). Per the germline V gene, CDR1 is KGHDR and CDR2 is SFDVKD. The ends were cut back, 5 bases at V and 0 bases at J, with 14 bases in the middle. CDR3 length: 16 amino acids. CDR3 sequence: CATSVPDRTSTDTQYL. The CDR3 nucleotides are TGTGCCACCAGTGTTCCGGACAGAACTAGCACAGATACGCAGTATTTG.

The chain combines TRBV5-1 with TRBJ1-1, with unresolved D. The V and J ends lost 0 bases and 8 bases respectively, with 14 bases between them. CDR3 length: 14 amino acids. The V gene's germline CDR1 is SGHRS and CDR2 YFSETQ. Here the CDR3 DNA reads TGCGCCAGCAGCTTGGAGACGGGGAGCGGGGAAGCTTTCTTT. Its translation is CASSLETGSGEAFF. Full variable domain (outside the CDR3, taken from reference TRBV5-1 and TRBJ1-1): KAGVTQTPRYLIKTRGQQVTLSCSPISGHRSVSWYQQTPGQGLQFLFEYFSETQRNKGNFPGRFSGRQFSNSRSEMNVSTLELGDSALYLCASSLETGSGEAFFGQGTRLTVV.

This clonotype occurred a few times. The chain carries TRBV30 and TRBJ2-1; 7 bases map to TRBD2. The germline CDR1 and CDR2 sequences are GTSNPN and SVGIG (reference sequence). V shed 5 bases, J shed 7 bases, and the junction held 14 bases outside the gene matches. The CDR3 totals 15 residues. CDR3 DNA sequence: TGTGCCTGGTCGAGAGGACTAGAACCGGTAAATGAGCAGTTCTTC. It is translated as CAWSRGLEPVNEQFF.

The gene calls are TRBV28 and TRBJ1-5; 7 nucleotides match TRBD1. The CDR3 covers 13 residues. Germline V gene sequence: CDR1 MDHEN, CDR2 SYDVKM. V dropped 11 bases and J dropped 1; count of bases not matched to a gene: 5. The CDR3 region has the DNA TGTGCCGCGGGGGGACAGAGCAATCAGCCCCAGCATTTT. It encodes CAAGGQSNQPQHF. Supplemented by reference TRBV28 and TRBJ1-5, the full variable domain reads DVKVTQSSRYLVKRTGEKVFLECVQDMDHENMFWYRQDPGLGLRLIYFSYDVKMKEKGDIPEGYSVSREKKERFSLILESASTNQTSMYLCAAGGQSNQPQHFGDGTRLSIL.

This chain uses TRBV11-3 with TRBJ1-1, with 7 bases matching TRBD1. Germline V gene lookup returns CDR1 SGHNT and CDR2 YENEEA. After removal of 5 bases from V and 0 bases from J, the junction contained 6 bases not matched to a gene. The CDR3 sequence is 15 residues long. The CDR3 DNA follows: TGTGCCAGCAGCCCAGGGGGATATGTGAACACTGAAGCTTTCTTT. It yields the protein CASSPGGYVNTEAFF.

The chain links TRBV6-1 to TRBJ1-5, with D perhaps TRBD1 (6 bases). CDR1 is MNHNS, CDR2 SASEGT, per germline. The CDR3 runs 13 residues. Trimming removed 7 bases from V and 3 bases from J, with 10 bases in between. CDR3 region: CASNGQLNQPQHF. DNA of the CDR3: TGTGCCAGCAATGGACAGCTCAATCAGCCCCAGCATTTT.

This clonotype was counted only a few times. The rearrangement joins TRBV28 to TRBJ2-7, with TRBD1 matching 9 bases. V lost 4 bases, J lost 2 bases, and 6 bases stayed unmatched. Germline CDR1 MDHEN, CDR2 SYDVKM. The CDR3 extends over 15 amino acids. This chain's CDR3 is CASSYPGQGTYEQYF. CDR3 sequence (DNA): TGTGCCAGCAGTTACCCGGGACAGGGCACCTACGAGCAGTACTTC.

The chain employs TRBV12-3 or TRBV12-4 and TRBJ2-4; D tentatively reads TRBD1 or TRBD2 (5 bases each). This CDR3 comprises 15 residues. The germline V and J ends were trimmed by 11 bases and 0 bases, with 17 bases remaining between them. The CDR3 loop reads CASKAGTAAKNIQYF. For the CDR3, the DNA is TGTGCCTCTAAGGCCGGGACCGCAGCCAAAAACATTCAGTACTTC.

This clonotype was picked up many times. The chain combines TRBV12-3 or TRBV12-4 with TRBJ1-3; possibly TRBD1 for D (5 bases). The CDR3 contains 15 residues. V dropped 3 bases and J dropped 3 bases, with 12 bases sitting between them. CDR3 nucleotides: TGTGCCAGCAGTTTGGGGGGACTGGGTGGAAACACCATATATTTT. This sequence encodes CASSLGGLGGNTIYF.

The chain joins TRBV5-6 to TRBJ1-4; weak D call: TRBD1 (5 bases). The CDR3 has 12 residues. The germline gives CDR1 SGHDT, CDR2 YYEEEE. Between the trimmed V and J ends, which lost 6 bases and 8 bases, there was a span of 11 bases. CDR3 DNA: TGTGCCAGCAATGGACACGGGGAAAAACTGTTTTTT. This codes for CASNGHGEKLFF.

The gene calls are TRBV7-2 and TRBJ1-1, with D perhaps matching TRBD1 (6 bases). V dropped 0 bases and J dropped 1 base, with 15 bases sitting between them. The CDR3 extends over 17 amino acids. The germline CDR1 and CDR2 sequences are SGHTA and FQGNSA. The DNA for the CDR3 is TGTGCCAGCAGCTTAGCGCTAGGTAGGGGGACGAACACTGAAGCTTTCTTT. It encodes CASSLALGRGTNTEAFF. The whole variable domain, remainder taken from reference TRBV7-2 and TRBJ1-1, is GAGVSQSPSNKVTEKGKDVELRCDPISGHTALYWYRQSLGQGLEFLIYFQGNSAPDKSGLPSDRFSAERTGGSVSTLTIQRTQQEDSAVYLCASSLALGRGTNTEAFFGQGTRLTVV.